This T cell receptor (beta chain) was obtained from a study of T-cell reconstitution after alpha-beta-depleted transplantation in children. The CDR3 runs 12 residues. The germline gives CDR1 SGHNT, CDR2 YENEEA. Trimming cost V 5 bases and J 7 bases, with 12 bases left between them. Unique molecular identifiers were built into the TCRbeta library. TCRdb re-called the PCR reads through MiXCR, storing one row per CDR3 protein. The sample holds approximately 210,000 distinct CDR3 sequences, just over 14% seen once. The chain has TRBV11-3 and TRBJ2-7; D not resolved. The specimen was PBMCs from the stem cell graft donor, collected from the stem cell graft. The TCR comes from a human donor who donated a stem cell graft to a child with acute lymphoblastic leukemia. The CDR3, as DNA: TGTGCCAGCAGCAAGGGTTCCTGGGAGCAGTACTTC. Its protein product is CASSKGSWEQYF.